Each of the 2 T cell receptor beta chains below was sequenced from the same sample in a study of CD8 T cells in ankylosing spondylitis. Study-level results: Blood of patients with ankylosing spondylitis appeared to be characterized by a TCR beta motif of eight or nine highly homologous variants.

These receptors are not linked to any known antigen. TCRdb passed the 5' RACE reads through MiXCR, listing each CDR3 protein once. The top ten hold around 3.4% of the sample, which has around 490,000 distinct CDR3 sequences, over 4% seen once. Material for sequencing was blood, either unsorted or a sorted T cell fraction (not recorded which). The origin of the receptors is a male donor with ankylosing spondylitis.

The CDR3 nucleotides are TGTGCCAGCAGTTTACCACAGGATAAGTTGACCTACAATGAGCAGTTCTTC. Its translation is CASSLPQDKLTYNEQFF. The chain carries TRBV28 and TRBJ2-1; D is perhaps TRBD1 (5 bases). This CDR3 contains 17 residues. Germline CDR1 is MDHEN and CDR2 is SYDVKM. V gave up 2 bases and J gave up 2 bases, with 16 bases separating them. Together with reference TRBV28 and TRBJ2-1, the CDR3 gives the full variable domain: DVKVTQSSRYLVKRTGEKVFLECVQDMDHENMFWYRQDPGLGLRLIYFSYDVKMKEKGDIPEGYSVSREKKERFSLILESASTNQTSMYLCASSLPQDKLTYNEQFFGPGTRLTVL.

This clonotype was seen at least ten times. CDR3 nucleotides: TGCAGTGCTAGAGCGGATGACGCGGGGGGGTACAATGAGCAGTTCTTC. Translation gives CSARADDAGGYNEQFF. The chain has TRBV20-1 and TRBJ2-1; 9 bases align to TRBD2. This CDR3 has 16 residues. The V and J ends lost 1 base and 4 bases, in that order; junction bases with no gene match: 8. Per germline, CDR1 DFQATT and CDR2 SNEGSKA (reference sequence).